Only a few counts were recorded for the clone carrying this T cell receptor (beta chain). What it recognizes is unknown. V dropped 3 bases and J dropped 1; count of bases not matched to a gene: 16. Germline assignment: CDR1 MNHEY and CDR2 SMNVEV (reference sequence). The CDR3 spans 19 residues. These data are taken from a study of cytomegalovirus exposure and HLA in healthy donors. Whole-study findings and limits: There were some V segments, including TRBV6-2 and TRBV6-3, excluded as indistinguishable. Later work found that TCR association rates differed between HLA loci; DRB1 had the most and HLA-C the fewest. Reportedly, cytomegalovirus status was diagnosed with high sensitivity and specificity.

Use of 60 Vbeta and 13 Jbeta primers characterized the PCR. Methods used by the authors: As a later analysis found, there were about 80 million unique TCR beta chains, of which roughly 11 million were shared. Data came from immunoSEQ multiplex PCR; TCRdb stores just in-frame clones and leaves some out. For V, J and clone size, that table is used; D and trimming come from the DNA. The repertoire consists of approximately 100,000 clones, with roughly 75% occurring once and the leading ten covering 1.5% to 2%. Material for sequencing was PBMCs. J is TRBJ2-3 and V is TRBV27, with 7 positions matching TRBD1. The receptor comes from a middle-aged woman in good health and CMV-seronegative. The CDR3 region has the DNA TGTGCCAGCAGTTTTAGGGTTGTGTCTCTTAGGGGGCGCACAGATACGCAGTATTTT. It specifies CASSFRVVSLRGRTDTQYF.